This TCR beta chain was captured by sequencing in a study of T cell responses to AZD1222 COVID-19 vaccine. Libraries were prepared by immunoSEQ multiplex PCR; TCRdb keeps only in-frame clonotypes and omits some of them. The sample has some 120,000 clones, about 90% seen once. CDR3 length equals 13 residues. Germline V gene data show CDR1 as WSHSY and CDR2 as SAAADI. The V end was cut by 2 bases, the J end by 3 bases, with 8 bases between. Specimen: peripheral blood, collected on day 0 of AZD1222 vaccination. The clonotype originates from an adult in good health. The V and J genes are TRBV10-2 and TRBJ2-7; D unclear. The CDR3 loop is CASSEDPLYEQYF. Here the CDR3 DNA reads TGCGCCAGCAGTGAGGACCCTCTCTACGAGCAGTACTTC.